A single sample is the source of the 27 T cell receptor beta chains below, sequenced in a study of blood T cells in healthy people across ages. Next came a second PCR, run for about 6 to 12 cycles, which used a sample-barcoded 5' primer along with a J-beta primer mix. TCRdb redid the calling of the 5' RACE reads with MiXCR, one entry per CDR3 protein. This table holds roughly 700,000 distinct CDR3 sequences, approximately 30% found once. The sample consisted of blood. These receptor sequences come from an elderly woman in good health.

At least ten counts were recorded for this clonotype. The chain employs TRBV29-1 and TRBJ1-2; 12 bases align to TRBD1. The CDR3 runs to 13 residues. Germline V gene lookup returns CDR1 SQVTM and CDR2 ANQGSEA. V lost 6 bases to trimming and J lost 7 bases; unmatched junction nucleotides: 6. The CDR3 here is CSVEGQGAFGYTF. DNA for the CDR3: TGCAGCGTGGAGGGACAGGGGGCCTTTGGCTACACCTTC.

This chain joins TRBV3-1 and TRBJ2-7; D is uncertain. The length of the CDR3 is 13 residues. The V gene's germline CDR1 is LGHDT and CDR2 YNNKEL (reference sequence). The ends were cut back, 4 bases at V and 12 bases at J, with 19 bases in the middle. CDR3 loop: CASSRGTQETRYF. The CDR3 DNA reads as TGTGCCAGCAGCCGGGGAACCCAAGAGACCCGGTACTTC.

The chain links TRBV12-3 or TRBV12-4 to TRBJ2-2, with TRBD2 matching over 7 bases. With V trimmed by 8 bases and J by 1 base, 4 bases remained unmatched. This CDR3 has 14 residues. The CDR3 DNA reads as TGTGCCAGCCTCCAGCGGGAGAACACCGGGGAGCTGTTTTTT. Translated, it gives CASLQRENTGELFF.

The chain recombines TRBV29-1 with TRBJ1-1, with D perhaps matching TRBD1 (5 bases). Germline V gene sequence: CDR1 SQVTM, CDR2 ANQGSEA. The CDR3 spans 13 residues. V was clipped by 3 bases and J by 3 bases, with 11 bases between them. This CDR3 reads CSVDGGTYTEAFF. In DNA form, the CDR3 reads TGCAGCGTTGATGGTGGGACTTACACTGAAGCTTTCTTT.

In this sample, this clonotype turned up many times. This CDR3 reads CSVTNLAGGQETQYF. Written as DNA, the CDR3 is TGCAGCGTCACGAACCTAGCGGGGGGGCAAGAGACCCAGTACTTC. The J gene is TRBJ2-5, the V gene TRBV29-1; 12 bases fit TRBD2. Germline V lookup: CDR1 SQVTM, CDR2 ANQGSEA. Losses at the gene ends were 6 bases for V and 2 bases for J; bases not matched to a gene: 7. The CDR3 is made up of 15 amino acids.

This clonotype showed up just a few times. This chain connects TRBV24-1 to TRBJ2-5; unclear D gene. Trimming left V 4 bases short and J 11 bases short, with 16 bases between. The CDR3 loop spans 13 amino acids. Germline loops: CDR1 KGHDR, CDR2 SFDVKD. The DNA for the CDR3 is TGTGCCACCAGTGACTTCAACCGCGATGAGCAGTACTTC. Protein product: CATSDFNRDEQYF.

In this sample, this clonotype turned up many times. V and J are TRBV13 and TRBJ2-6, with D uncertain. Deletions cut 1 base from V and 0 bases from J, with 10 bases between. Germline assignment: CDR1 PRHDT and CDR2 FYEKMQ (reference sequence). The CDR3 has 17 residues. For the CDR3, the DNA is TGTGCCAGCAGCTTAGATGGCACCCGCTCTGGGGCCAACGTCCTGACTTTC. This codes for CASSLDGTRSGANVLTF.

As regards this clonotype: This may stem from a read error, because a much larger clone lies one nucleotide away. The V call is TRBV9, the J call TRBJ2-1; D remains ambiguous. Gene TRBJ2-7 matches the end of the DNA better, so the J call may be wrong. This CDR3 has 13 amino acids. CDR1 is SGDLS, CDR2 YYNGEE, per germline. The CDR3 region is CASSVENYNEQYF. The DNA for the CDR3 is TGTGCCAGCAGCGTTGAGAACTACAATGAGCAGTACTTC.

This clonotype was detected only once. The rearrangement uses TRBV7-2 and TRBJ2-5; D unclear. The CDR3 runs 12 residues. Germline V gene sequence: CDR1 SGHTA, CDR2 FQGNSA. The ends were cut back, 5 bases at V and 11 bases at J, with 15 bases in the middle. CDR3 nucleotide sequence: TGTGCCAGCAGCCTCACTGGGGTCGGGCAGTACTTC. Encoded protein: CASSLTGVGQYF.

This clonotype was observed a few times. The chain uses TRBV20-1 and TRBJ1-1; D may be TRBD1 (5 bases). CDR1 and CDR2 (germline): DFQATT, SNEGSKA (reference sequence). The CDR3 runs 14 residues. CDR3 DNA: TGCATCGGTGGGGGGGGTTCAATGAACACTGAAGCTTTCTTT. Translated: CIGGGGSMNTEAFF.

Many counts were recorded for this clonotype. The J gene is TRBJ1-5, the V gene TRBV10-3, with D hard to call. V lost 2 bases to trimming and J lost 10 bases, with 12 bases between them. CDR1 and CDR2 (germline): ENHRY, SYGVKD. The CDR3 extends over 13 amino acids. CDR3 in DNA: TGTGCCATCAGTGAGGATCCCCTCGGACCCCAGCATTTT. Translating it yields CAISEDPLGPQHF.

Comment on this clonotype: A much larger clone differs from this one at a single base, so this may be a read error. J is TRBJ2-5 and V is TRBV9, with a tentative D call TRBD2 (5 bases). In germline, CDR1 is SGDLS, CDR2 YYNGEE. This CDR3 is 15 amino acids long. The CDR3 sequence is CARSVAPASQETQYF. CDR3 nucleotide sequence: TGTGCCCGCAGCGTAGCGCCTGCCTCCCAAGAGACCCAGTACTTC.

This clonotype was counted a few times. This rearrangement joins TRBV6-1 to TRBJ1-4, with 9 bases identical to TRBD1. Germline loops: CDR1 MNHNS, CDR2 SASEGT. V was pared by 4 bases and J by 8 bases, with 29 bases of the junction left unmatched. The CDR3 has 22 amino acids. The DNA of the CDR3 is TGTGCCAGCAGTGGAAAAACCAAACAGGGGGCGTTAAGCCAATCCAACTACGAAAAACTGTTTTTT. Amino acid sequence: CASSGKTKQGALSQSNYEKLFF.

The rearrangement joins TRBV5-1 to TRBJ1-2; weak D call: TRBD1 (5 bases). This CDR3 contains 17 residues. V gave up 1 base and J gave up 0 bases, with 16 bases separating them. Germline CDR1 is SGHRS and CDR2 is YFSETQ. This CDR3 reads CASSLFTGPAPNYGYTF. In nucleotides, the CDR3 is TGCGCCAGCAGCTTGTTTACGGGGCCCGCGCCTAACTATGGCTACACCTTC.

The rearrangement joins TRBV12-3 or TRBV12-4 to TRBJ2-5; D remains unclear. V was trimmed by 6 bases and J by 5 bases, leaving 19 bases between them. There are 15 residues in the CDR3. CDR3 amino acids: CASSLTPHRPETQYF. Here the CDR3 DNA reads TGTGCCAGCAGCCTAACCCCACATCGTCCCGAGACCCAGTACTTC.

This clonotype was recorded at least ten times. This sequence joins TRBV10-3 and TRBJ1-1, with D unclear. The V gene's germline CDR1 is ENHRY and CDR2 SYGVKD. V gave up 0 bases and J gave up 6 bases, with 14 bases separating them. The CDR3 contains 15 residues. The CDR3 nucleotides are TGTGCCATCAGTGAGTCAAAAGCCGCGGGCGCTGAAGCTTTCTTT. This encodes CAISESKAAGAEAFF.

The V gene is TRBV28, the J gene TRBJ1-3; D is unresolved. The CDR3 sequence is 15 residues long. V lost 7 bases, J lost 4 bases, and 17 bases lay in between. CDR1 and CDR2 (germline): MDHEN, SYDVKM. CDR3 bases: TGTGCCAGCATCCCCCGGGAAGCCTCCGGAAACACCATATATTTT. Protein: CASIPREASGNTIYF.

The CDR3 region is CASSFGTGPDSPLHF. CDR3 sequence (DNA): TGTGCCAGCAGCTTCGGGACAGGGCCGGATTCACCCCTCCACTTT. The V and J genes are TRBV5-5 and TRBJ1-6, with 9 bases identical to TRBD1. Per germline, CDR1 SGHKS and CDR2 YYEKEE (reference sequence). V trimming: 2 bases; J trimming: 8 bases; junction bases outside the gene matches: 5. This CDR3 has 15 amino acids.

This clonotype was seen a handful of times. This chain uses TRBV5-1 with TRBJ2-2, with D perhaps TRBD1 or TRBD2 (5 bases each). The CDR3 runs to 14 residues. The germline V gene encodes CDR1 SGHRS and CDR2 YFSETQ. V was cut by 3 bases and J by 2 bases, with 8 bases left in between. The CDR3 region has the DNA TGCGCCAGCAGCTCGGGACCAAACACCGGGGAGCTGTTTTTT. Translated: CASSSGPNTGELFF.

Of note for this clonotype: This sequence may be a read error, since a much larger clone differs from it by one base. The chain combines TRBV29-1 with TRBJ1-1; no clear D gene. Germline V lookup: CDR1 SQVTM, CDR2 ANQGSEA. Trimming left V 3 bases short and J 1 base short, with 9 bases between. This CDR3 is 13 amino acids long. In nucleotides, the CDR3 is TGCAGCGTTGAGGACGGAGCGAACACTGAAGCTTTCTTT. Protein sequence: CSVEDGANTEAFF.

This clonotype appeared a few times. This chain links TRBV20-1 with TRBJ2-1, with 7 bases fitting TRBD2. This CDR3 spans 14 amino acids. Germline trimming cut 5 bases from V and 3 bases from J; bases unmatched to any gene: 7. CDR1 and CDR2 (germline): DFQATT, SNEGSKA (reference sequence). This chain's CDR3 is CSARTQRDYNEQFF. CDR3 nucleotides: TGCAGTGCTCGTACCCAGCGGGACTACAATGAGCAGTTCTTC.

This clonotype was seen only once. J is TRBJ2-1 and V is TRBV30; D is possibly TRBD2 (5 bases). Trimming took off 1 base at V and 13 bases at J, with 14 bases between the two ends. The CDR3 extends over 12 amino acids. Germline-derived CDR1 and CDR2 are GTSNPN and SVGIG (reference sequence). CDR3 in amino acids: CAWSGTGETQFF. CDR3 DNA: TGTGCCTGGAGTGGGACCGGGGAGACCCAGTTCTTC.

This clonotype was seen only once. A read error is possible here, since a much larger clone lies one base away. The J gene is TRBJ1-1, the V gene TRBV6-1; D is unclear. Germline CDR1 and CDR2: MNHNS and SASEGT. This CDR3 has 14 residues. The CDR3 DNA reads TGTGCCAGCAGGGACGGCTTCATGAACACTGGAGCTTTCTTT. It specifies CASRDGFMNTGAFF.

The chain uses TRBV30 and TRBJ2-3; D is perhaps TRBD1 or TRBD2 (5 bases each). Trimming took 0 bases from V and 5 from J, leaving 15 bases between them. The CDR3 runs to 15 residues. The germline gives CDR1 GTSNPN, CDR2 SVGIG (reference sequence). In DNA, the CDR3 is TGTGCCTGGAGTGTACCCAGGGACCTTCAAGATACGCAGTATTTT. It encodes CAWSVPRDLQDTQYF.

This clonotype was counted many times. The chain links TRBV6-5 to TRBJ2-6; D uncertain. Germline assignment: CDR1 MNHEY and CDR2 SVGAGI. The CDR3 runs to 11 residues. Here the CDR3 reads CVASGANVLTF. The CDR3 coding sequence is TGTGTCGCGTCTGGGGCCAACGTCCTGACTTTC.

The sample holds many counts of this clonotype. This rearrangement joins TRBV29-1 to TRBJ1-1; D is unclear. The V and J ends lost 6 bases and 2 bases respectively, with 13 bases between them. From germline, CDR1 is SQVTM and CDR2 ANQGSEA. This CDR3 contains 13 residues. CDR3 sequence (DNA): TGCAGCGTGGTCAGCCCGTTAAACACTGAAGCTTTCTTT. It encodes CSVVSPLNTEAFF.

This clonotype was detected ten times or more. The chain links TRBV7-2 to TRBJ2-3, with D possibly called TRBD1 or TRBD2 (6 bases each). The CDR3 is 16 residues long. Germline loops: CDR1 SGHTA, CDR2 FQGNSA. V lost 1 base to trimming and J lost 6 bases, with 17 bases between them. The CDR3 loop reads CASSLDGRGASDTQYF. In DNA, the CDR3 is TGTGCCAGCAGCTTAGATGGTAGGGGGGCCTCGGATACGCAGTATTTT.